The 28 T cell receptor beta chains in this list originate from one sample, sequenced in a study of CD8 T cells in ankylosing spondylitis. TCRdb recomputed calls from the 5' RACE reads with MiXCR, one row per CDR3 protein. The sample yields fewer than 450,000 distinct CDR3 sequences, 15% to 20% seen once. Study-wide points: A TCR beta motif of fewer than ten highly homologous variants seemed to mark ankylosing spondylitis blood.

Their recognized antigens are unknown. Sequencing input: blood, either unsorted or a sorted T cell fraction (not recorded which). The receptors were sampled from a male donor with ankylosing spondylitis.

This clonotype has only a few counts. Here the CDR3 reads CASILSGRKGNEQFF. The CDR3 coding sequence is TGTGCCAGCATCCTTAGCGGGAGAAAGGGCAATGAGCAGTTCTTC. The genes are TRBV12-3 or TRBV12-4 and TRBJ2-1, with 9 nucleotides matching TRBD2. After removal of 7 bases from V and 6 bases from J, the junction contained 10 bases not matched to a gene. CDR3 length: 15 residues.

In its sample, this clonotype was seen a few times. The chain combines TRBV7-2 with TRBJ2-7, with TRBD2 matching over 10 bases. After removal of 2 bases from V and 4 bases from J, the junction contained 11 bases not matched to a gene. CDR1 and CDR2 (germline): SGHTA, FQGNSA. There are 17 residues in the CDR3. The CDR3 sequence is CASSLYKGAAGGYEQYF. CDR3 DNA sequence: TGTGCCAGCAGCTTATATAAGGGAGCAGCGGGAGGGTACGAGCAGTACTTC.

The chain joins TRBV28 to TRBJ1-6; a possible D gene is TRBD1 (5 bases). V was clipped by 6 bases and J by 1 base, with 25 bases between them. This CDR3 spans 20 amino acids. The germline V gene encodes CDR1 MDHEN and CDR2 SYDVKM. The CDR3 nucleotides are TGTGCCAGCAGAGCCCCGGGGGTGCGTTCTGAGGCTTCCTATAATTCACCCCTCCACTTT. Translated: CASRAPGVRSEASYNSPLHF.

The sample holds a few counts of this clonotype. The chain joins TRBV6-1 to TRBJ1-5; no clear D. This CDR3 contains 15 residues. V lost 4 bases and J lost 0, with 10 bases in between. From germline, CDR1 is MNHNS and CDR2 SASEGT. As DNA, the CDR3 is TGTGCCAGCAGTGCCCAATGGGGTAGCAATCAGCCCCAGCATTTT. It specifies CASSAQWGSNQPQHF.

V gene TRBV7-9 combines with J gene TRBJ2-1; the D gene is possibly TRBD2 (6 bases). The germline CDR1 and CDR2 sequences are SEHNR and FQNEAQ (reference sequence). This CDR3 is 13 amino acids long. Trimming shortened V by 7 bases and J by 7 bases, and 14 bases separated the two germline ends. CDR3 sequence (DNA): TGTGCCAGCAACTTCGGGACTTTGAATGAGCAGTTCTTC. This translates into CASNFGTLNEQFF.

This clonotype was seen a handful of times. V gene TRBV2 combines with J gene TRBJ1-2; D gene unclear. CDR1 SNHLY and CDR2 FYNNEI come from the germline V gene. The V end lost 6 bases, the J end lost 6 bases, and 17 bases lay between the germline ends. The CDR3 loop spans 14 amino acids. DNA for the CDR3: TGTGCCAGCAGGCTGGACCCGAAGAAGCATGGCTACACCTTC. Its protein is CASRLDPKKHGYTF.

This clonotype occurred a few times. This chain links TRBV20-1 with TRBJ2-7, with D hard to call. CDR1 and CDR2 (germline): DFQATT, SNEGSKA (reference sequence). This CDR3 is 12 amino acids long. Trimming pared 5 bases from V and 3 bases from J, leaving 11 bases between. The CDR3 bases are TGCAGTGCTCCTCTCCCCAACTACGAGCAGTACTTC. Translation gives CSAPLPNYEQYF.

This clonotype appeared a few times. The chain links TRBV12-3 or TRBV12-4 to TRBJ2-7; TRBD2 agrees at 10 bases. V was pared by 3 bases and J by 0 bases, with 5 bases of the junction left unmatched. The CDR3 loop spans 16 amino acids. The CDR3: CASSFQRGGGSYEQYF. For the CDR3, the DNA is TGTGCCAGCAGTTTCCAGCGGGGGGGGGGCTCCTACGAGCAGTACTTC.

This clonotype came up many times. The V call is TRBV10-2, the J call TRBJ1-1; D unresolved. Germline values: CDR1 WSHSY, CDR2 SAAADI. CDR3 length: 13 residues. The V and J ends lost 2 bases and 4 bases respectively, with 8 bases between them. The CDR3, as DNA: TGCGCCAGCAGTGAGGGGTACAGCACTGAAGCTTTCTTT. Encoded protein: CASSEGYSTEAFF.

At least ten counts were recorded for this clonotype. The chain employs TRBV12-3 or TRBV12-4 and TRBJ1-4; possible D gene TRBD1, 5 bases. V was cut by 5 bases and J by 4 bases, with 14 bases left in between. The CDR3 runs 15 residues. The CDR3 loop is CASSPQGRFNEKLFF. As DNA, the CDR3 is TGTGCCAGCAGTCCCCAGGGTAGATTTAATGAAAAACTGTTTTTT.

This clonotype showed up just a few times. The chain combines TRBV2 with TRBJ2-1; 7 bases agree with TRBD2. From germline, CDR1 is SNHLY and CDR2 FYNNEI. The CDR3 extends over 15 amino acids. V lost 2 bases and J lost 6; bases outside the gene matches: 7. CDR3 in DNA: TGTGCCAGCAGTGAACGACTAGCTTCTAGCAATGAGCAGTTCTTC. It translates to CASSERLASSNEQFF.

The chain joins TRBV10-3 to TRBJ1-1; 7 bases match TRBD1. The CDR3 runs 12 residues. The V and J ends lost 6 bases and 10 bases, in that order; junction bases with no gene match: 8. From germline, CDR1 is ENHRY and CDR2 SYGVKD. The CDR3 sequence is CAISPDRYGAFF. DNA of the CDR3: TGTGCCATCAGCCCGGACAGGTACGGAGCTTTCTTT.

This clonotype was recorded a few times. The CDR3 DNA reads TGTGCCAGCAGCCAAGGAGGGGGACAGGGGAATGGCTACACCTTC. This codes for CASSQGGGQGNGYTF. This chain connects TRBV7-2 to TRBJ1-2; 10 bases are shared with TRBD1. The CDR3 has 15 residues. Germline assignment: CDR1 SGHTA and CDR2 FQGNSA. V lost 5 bases to trimming and J lost 6 bases; unmatched junction nucleotides: 9.

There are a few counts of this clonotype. CDR3 residues: CAISGQDHTEAFF. In nucleotides, the CDR3 is TGTGCCATCAGTGGACAGGACCACACTGAAGCTTTCTTT. The chain couples TRBV10-3 to TRBJ1-1, with D possibly matching TRBD1 (6 bases). Germline lookup yields CDR1 ENHRY and CDR2 SYGVKD. V lost 4 bases to trimming and J lost 3 bases, with 9 bases between them. This CDR3 is 13 amino acids long.

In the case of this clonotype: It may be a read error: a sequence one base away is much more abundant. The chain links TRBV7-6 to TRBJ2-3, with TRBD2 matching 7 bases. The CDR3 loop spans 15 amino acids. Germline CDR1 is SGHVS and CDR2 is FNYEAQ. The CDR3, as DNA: TGTGCCAACAGCTTGGTTCCCAGCGGGATAGATACGCAGTATTTT. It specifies CANSLVPSGIDTQYF.

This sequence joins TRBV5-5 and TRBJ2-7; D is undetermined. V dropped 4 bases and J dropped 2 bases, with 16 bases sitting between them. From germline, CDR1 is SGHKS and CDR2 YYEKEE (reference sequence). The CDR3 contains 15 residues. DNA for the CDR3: TGTGCCAGCAGCGATGGGCCATCTACCCCCTACGAGCAGTACTTC. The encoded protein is CASSDGPSTPYEQYF. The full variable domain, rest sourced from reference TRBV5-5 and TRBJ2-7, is DAGVTQSPTHLIKTRGQQVTLRCSPISGHKSVSWYQQVLGQGPQFIFQYYEKEERGRGNFPDRFSARQFPNYSSELNVNALLLGDSALYLCASSDGPSTPYEQYFGPGTRLTVT.

The CDR3 DNA is TGTGCCAGCACCCAGGGGTTGGTTGAAGCTTTCTTT. The encoded protein is CASTQGLVEAFF. The chain couples TRBV7-9 to TRBJ1-1, with D possibly TRBD1 on 6 matching bases. CDR3 length equals 12 residues. Looked up from germline, CDR1 is SEHNR and CDR2 is FQNEAQ (reference sequence). The germline V and J ends were trimmed by 7 bases and 7 bases, with 13 bases remaining between them.

The DNA for the CDR3 is TGCGCCAGCAGCCTCCAACAGGGCCTCACAGATACGCAGTATTTT. It is translated as CASSLQQGLTDTQYF. The chain employs TRBV5-1 and TRBJ2-3; maybe TRBD1 (6 bases). Between the trimmed V and J ends, which lost 4 bases and 2 bases, there was a span of 14 bases. Germline CDR1 reads SGHRS; CDR2 reads YFSETQ. This CDR3 region has 15 residues.

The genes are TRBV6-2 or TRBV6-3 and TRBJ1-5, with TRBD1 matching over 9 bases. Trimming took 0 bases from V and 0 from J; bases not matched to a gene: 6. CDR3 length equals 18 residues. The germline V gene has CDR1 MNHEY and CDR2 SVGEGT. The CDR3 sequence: CASSYSQTGGRSNQPQHF. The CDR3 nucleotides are TGTGCCAGCAGTTACTCGCAGACAGGGGGTCGTAGCAATCAGCCCCAGCATTTT.

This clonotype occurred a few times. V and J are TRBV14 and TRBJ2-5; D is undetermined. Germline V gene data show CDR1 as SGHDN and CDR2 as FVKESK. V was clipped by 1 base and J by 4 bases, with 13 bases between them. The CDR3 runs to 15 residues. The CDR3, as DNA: TGTGCCAGCAGCCAAGTAGGCGGTTATCGAGAGACCCAGTACTTC. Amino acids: CASSQVGGYRETQYF.

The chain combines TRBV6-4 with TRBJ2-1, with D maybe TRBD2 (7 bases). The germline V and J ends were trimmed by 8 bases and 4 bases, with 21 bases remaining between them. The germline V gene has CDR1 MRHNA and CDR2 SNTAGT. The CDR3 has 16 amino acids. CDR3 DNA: TGTGCCAGCGACAATACTAGCGAGAGGGGGTACAATGAGCAGTTCTTC. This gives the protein CASDNTSERGYNEQFF.

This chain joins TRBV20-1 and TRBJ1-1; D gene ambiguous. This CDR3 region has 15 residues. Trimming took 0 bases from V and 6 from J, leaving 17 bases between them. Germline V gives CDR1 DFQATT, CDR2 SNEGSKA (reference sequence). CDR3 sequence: CSARDLGLRWAEAFF. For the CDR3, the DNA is TGCAGTGCTAGAGATCTCGGGCTCAGATGGGCTGAAGCTTTCTTT.

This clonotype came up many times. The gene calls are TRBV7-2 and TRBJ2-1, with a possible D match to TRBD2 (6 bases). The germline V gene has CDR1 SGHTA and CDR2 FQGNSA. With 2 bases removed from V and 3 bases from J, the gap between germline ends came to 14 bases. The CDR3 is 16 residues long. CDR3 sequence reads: CASSLQGTSSYNEQFF. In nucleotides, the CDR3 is TGTGCCAGCAGCTTACAAGGAACTAGCAGCTACAATGAGCAGTTCTTC.

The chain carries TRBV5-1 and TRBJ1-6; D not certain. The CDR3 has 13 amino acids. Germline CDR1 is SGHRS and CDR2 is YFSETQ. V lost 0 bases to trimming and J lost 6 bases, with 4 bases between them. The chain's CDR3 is CASSLEANSPLHF. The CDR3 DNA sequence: TGCGCCAGCAGCTTGGAGGCTAATTCACCCCTCCACTTT.

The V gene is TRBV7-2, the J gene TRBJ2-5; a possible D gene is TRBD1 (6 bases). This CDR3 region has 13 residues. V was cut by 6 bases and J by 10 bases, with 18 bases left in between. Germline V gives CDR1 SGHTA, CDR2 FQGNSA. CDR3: CASSKQGEADQYF. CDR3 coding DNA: TGTGCCAGCAGTAAACAGGGAGAGGCGGACCAGTACTTC.

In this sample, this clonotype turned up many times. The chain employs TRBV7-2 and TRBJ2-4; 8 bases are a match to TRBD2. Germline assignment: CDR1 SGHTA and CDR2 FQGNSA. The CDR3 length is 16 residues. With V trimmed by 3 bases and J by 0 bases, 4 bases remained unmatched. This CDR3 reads CASSFTSGLAKNIQYF. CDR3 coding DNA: TGTGCCAGCAGCTTCACTAGCGGACTAGCCAAAAACATTCAGTACTTC.

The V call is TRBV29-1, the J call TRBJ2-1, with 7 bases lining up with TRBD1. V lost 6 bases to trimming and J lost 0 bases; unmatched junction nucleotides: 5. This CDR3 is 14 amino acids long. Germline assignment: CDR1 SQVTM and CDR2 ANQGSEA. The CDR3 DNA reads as TGCAGCGTCGACAGGGCGAGCTCCTACAATGAGCAGTTCTTC. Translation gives CSVDRASSYNEQFF.

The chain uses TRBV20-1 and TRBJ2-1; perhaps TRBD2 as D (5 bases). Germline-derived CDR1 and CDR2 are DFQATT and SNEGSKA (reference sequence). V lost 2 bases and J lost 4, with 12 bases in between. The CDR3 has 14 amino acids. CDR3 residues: CSARLPRGYNEQFF. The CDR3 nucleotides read TGCAGTGCTAGACTCCCACGAGGGTACAATGAGCAGTTCTTC.